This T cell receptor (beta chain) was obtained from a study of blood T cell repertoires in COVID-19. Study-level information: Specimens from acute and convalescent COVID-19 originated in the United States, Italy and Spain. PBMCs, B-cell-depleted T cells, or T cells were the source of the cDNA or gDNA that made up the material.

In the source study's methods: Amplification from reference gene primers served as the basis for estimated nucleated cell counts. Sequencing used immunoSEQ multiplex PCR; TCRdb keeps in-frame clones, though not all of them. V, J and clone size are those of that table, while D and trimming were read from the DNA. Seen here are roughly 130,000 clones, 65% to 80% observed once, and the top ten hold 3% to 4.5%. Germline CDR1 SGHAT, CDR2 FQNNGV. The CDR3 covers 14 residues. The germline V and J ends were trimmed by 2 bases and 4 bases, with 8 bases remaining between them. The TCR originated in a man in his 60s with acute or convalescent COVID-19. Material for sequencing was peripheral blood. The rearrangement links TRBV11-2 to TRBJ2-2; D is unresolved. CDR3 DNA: TGTGCCAGCAGCTTACAGTCGGGCACCGGGGAGCTGTTTTTT. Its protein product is CASSLQSGTGELFF.